The present T cell receptor beta chain was sequenced within a study of shared clonotypes between healthy human individuals. The naive CD8 population came from CD45RO-negative cells selected for CCR7, without terminally differentiated effector memory CD45RA+ cells. Donors were healthy HIV-negative adults without recently reported acute infections or vaccinations. The assay was immunoSEQ multiplex PCR, and TCRdb's table has in-frame clones only and misses some. This table has 1.5 million to 2.5 million clones, approximately 95% appearing once. On this clone: Its antigen remains unidentified.

Study-wide findings and caveats: Around 5% was the fraction of naive CD4 clonotypes found shared across several donors. Unshared clonotypes carried lower generation probabilities than those common to all four donors.

Input material: naive CD8+ T cells sorted from blood. This sequence was found in a man between 18 and 35 years old in good health.

CDR3 sequence: CASSFRTGIDSPLHF. CDR3 nucleotides: TGTGCCAGCAGCTTCCGGACAGGGATCGATTCACCCCTCCACTTT. This chain joins TRBV7-9 and TRBJ1-6; the match to TRBD1 covers 8 bases. V trimming: 3 bases; J trimming: 8 bases; junction bases outside the gene matches: 6. The germline CDR1 and CDR2 sequences are SEHNR and FQNEAQ (reference sequence). This CDR3 comprises 15 residues.